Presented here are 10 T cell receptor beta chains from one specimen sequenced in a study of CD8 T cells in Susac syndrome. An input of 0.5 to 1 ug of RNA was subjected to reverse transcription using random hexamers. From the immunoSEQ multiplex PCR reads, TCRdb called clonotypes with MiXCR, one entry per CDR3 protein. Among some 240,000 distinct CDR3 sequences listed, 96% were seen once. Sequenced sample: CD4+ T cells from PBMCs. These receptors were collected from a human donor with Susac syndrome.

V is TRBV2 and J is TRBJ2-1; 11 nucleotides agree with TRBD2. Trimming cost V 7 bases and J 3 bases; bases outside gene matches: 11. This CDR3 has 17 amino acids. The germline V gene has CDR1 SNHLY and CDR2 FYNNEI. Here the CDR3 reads CASNDGRLAGGYNEQFF. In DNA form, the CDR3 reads TGTGCCAGCAACGATGGAAGGCTAGCGGGAGGCTACAATGAGCAGTTCTTC.

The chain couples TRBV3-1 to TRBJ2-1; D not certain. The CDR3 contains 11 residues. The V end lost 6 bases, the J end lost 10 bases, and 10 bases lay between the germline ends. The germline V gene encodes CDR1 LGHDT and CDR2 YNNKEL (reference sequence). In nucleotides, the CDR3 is TGTGCCAGCAGTCTTGCCTGGGAGCAGTTCTTC. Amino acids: CASSLAWEQFF.

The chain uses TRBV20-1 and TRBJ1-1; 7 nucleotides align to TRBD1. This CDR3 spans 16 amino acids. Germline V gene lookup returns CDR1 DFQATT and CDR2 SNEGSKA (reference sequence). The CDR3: CRTELARGIMNTEAFF. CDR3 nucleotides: TGCAGAACAGAGTTAGCCAGGGGGATTATGAACACTGAAGCTTTCTTT.

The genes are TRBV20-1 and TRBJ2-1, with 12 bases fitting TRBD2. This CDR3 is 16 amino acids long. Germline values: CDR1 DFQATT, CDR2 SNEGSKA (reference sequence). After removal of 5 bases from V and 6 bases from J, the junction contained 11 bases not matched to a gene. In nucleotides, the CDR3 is TGCAGTGCTTCCGGGACTAGCGGGTTTAGCAGCAATGAGCAGTTCTTC. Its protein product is CSASGTSGFSSNEQFF.

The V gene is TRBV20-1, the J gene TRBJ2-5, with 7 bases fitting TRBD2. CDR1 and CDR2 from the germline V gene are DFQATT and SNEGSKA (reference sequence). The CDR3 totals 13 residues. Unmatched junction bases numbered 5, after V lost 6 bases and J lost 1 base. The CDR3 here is CSATLAVQETQYF. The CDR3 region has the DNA TGCAGTGCAACTCTAGCGGTCCAAGAGACCCAGTACTTC.

The CDR3 reads CASSEGRDRDYGYTF. CDR3 coding DNA: TGTGCCAGCAGTGAAGGCCGGGACAGGGACTATGGCTACACCTTC. The chain has TRBV25-1 and TRBJ1-2, with 9 bases matching TRBD1. The germline CDR1 and CDR2 sequences are MGHDK and SYGVNS. The V segment lost 2 bases and the J segment 3 bases; nucleotides outside the gene matches: 4. The CDR3 is 15 amino acids.

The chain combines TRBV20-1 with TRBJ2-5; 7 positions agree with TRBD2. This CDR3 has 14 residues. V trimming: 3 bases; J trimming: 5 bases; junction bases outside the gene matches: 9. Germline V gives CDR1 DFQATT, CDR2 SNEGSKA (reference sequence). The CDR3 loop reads CSASPPGLLETQYF. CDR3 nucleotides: TGCAGTGCTAGCCCTCCGGGACTATTGGAGACCCAGTACTTC.

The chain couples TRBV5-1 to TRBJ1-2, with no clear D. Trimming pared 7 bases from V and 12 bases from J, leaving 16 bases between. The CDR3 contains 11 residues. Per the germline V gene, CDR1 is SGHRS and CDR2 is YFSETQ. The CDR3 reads CASGEDGPNTF. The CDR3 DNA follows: TGCGCCAGCGGCGAGGATGGGCCCAACACCTTC.

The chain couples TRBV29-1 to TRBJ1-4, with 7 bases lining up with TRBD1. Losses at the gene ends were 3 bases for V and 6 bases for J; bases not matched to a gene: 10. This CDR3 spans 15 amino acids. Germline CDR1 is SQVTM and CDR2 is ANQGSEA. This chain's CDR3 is CSVDSPTGWDEKLFF. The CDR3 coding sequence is TGCAGCGTTGATTCACCGACAGGGTGGGATGAAAAACTGTTTTTT.

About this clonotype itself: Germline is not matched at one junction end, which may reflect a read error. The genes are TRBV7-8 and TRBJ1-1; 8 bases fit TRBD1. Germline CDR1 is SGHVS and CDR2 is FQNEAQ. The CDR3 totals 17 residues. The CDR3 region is CASTLAPQGARWTEAFF. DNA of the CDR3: TGTGCCAGCACCTTAGCTCCCCAGGGGGCGCGTTGGACTGAAGCTTTCTTT. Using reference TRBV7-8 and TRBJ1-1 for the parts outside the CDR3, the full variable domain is GAGVSQSPRYKVAKRGQDVALRCDPISGHVSLFWYQQALGQGPEFLTYFQNEAQLDKSGLPSDRFFAERPEGSVSTLKIQRTQQEDSAVYLCASTLAPQGARWTEAFFGQGTRLTVV.